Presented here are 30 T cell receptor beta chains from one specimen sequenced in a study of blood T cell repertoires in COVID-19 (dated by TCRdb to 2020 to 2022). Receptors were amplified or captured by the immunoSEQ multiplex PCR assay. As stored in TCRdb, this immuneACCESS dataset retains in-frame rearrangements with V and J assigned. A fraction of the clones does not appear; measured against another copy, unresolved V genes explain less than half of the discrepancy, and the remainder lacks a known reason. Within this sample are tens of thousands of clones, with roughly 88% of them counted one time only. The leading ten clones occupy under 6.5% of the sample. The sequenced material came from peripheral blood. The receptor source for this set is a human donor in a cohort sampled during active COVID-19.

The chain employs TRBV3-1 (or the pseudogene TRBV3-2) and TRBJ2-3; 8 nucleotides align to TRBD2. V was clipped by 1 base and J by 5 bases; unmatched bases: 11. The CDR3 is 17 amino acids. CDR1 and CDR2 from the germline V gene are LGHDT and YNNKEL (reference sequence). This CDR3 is CASSQGPSGQLGDTQYF. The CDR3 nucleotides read TGTGCCAGCAGCCAAGGTCCTAGCGGGCAGCTGGGAGATACGCAGTATTTT.

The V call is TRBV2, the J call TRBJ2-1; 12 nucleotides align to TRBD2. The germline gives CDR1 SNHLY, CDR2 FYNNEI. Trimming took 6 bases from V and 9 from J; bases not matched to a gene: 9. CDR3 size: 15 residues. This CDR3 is CASSGGLAGRGEQFF. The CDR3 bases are TGTGCCAGCAGCGGAGGACTAGCGGGGCGGGGTGAGCAGTTCTTC.

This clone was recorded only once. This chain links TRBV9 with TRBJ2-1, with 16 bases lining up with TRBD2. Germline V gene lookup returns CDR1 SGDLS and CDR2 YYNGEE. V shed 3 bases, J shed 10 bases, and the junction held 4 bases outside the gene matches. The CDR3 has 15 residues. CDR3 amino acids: CASSAGTSGGGEQFF. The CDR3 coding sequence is TGTGCCAGCAGCGCAGGGACTAGCGGGGGGGGAGAGCAGTTCTTC.

The CDR3 DNA sequence: TGCAGCGTTGACAGGGTTCAAGAGACCCAGTACTTC. It yields the protein CSVDRVQETQYF. The chain uses TRBV29-1 and TRBJ2-5, with D possibly being TRBD1 (5 bases). The CDR3 consists of 12 residues. Per germline, CDR1 SQVTM and CDR2 ANQGSEA. Trimming left V 3 bases short and J 2 bases short, with 7 bases between.

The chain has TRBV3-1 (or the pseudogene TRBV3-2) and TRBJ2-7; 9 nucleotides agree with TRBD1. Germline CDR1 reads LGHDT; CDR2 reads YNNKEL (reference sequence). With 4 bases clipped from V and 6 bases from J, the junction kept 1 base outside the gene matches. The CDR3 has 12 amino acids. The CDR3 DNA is TGTGCCAGCAGCCGGGGACAGGGCGAGCAGTACTTC. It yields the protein CASSRGQGEQYF.

CDR3 DNA sequence: TGTGCCAGCAGACTGGGGGCAGGGGGCAGATACGAGCAGTACTTC. Amino acid sequence: CASRLGAGGRYEQYF. This chain joins TRBV27 and TRBJ2-7, with 8 bases identical to TRBD1. Losses at the gene ends were 6 bases for V and 4 bases for J; bases not matched to a gene: 11. This CDR3 region has 15 residues. CDR1 is MNHEY and CDR2 is SMNVEV in the germline V gene (reference sequence).

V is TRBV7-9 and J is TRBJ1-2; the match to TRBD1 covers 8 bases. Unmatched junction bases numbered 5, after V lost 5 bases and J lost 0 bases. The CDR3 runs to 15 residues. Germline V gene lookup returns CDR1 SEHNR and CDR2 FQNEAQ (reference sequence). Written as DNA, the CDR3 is TGTGCCAGCAGCCAAGGACAGGGCGCTAACTATGGCTACACCTTC. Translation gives CASSQGQGANYGYTF.

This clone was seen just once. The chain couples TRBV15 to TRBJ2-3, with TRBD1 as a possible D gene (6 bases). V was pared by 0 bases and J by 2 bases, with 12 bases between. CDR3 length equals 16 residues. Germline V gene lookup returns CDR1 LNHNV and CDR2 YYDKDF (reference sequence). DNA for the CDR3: TGTGCCACCAGCAGAGATGGGGGACATTTCACAGATACGCAGTATTTT. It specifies CATSRDGGHFTDTQYF.

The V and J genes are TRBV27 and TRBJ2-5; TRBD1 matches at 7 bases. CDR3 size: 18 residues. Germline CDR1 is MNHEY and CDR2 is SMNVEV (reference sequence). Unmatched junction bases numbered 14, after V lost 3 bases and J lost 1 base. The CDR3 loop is CASSFQGEGASIQETQYF. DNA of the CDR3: TGTGCCAGCAGTTTCCAGGGAGAGGGGGCGAGTATCCAAGAGACCCAGTACTTC.

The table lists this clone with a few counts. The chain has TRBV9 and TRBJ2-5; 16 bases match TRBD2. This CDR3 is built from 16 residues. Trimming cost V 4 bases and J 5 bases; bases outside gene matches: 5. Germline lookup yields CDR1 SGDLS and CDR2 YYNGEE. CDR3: CASSMGLAGGHETQYF. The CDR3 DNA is TGTGCCAGCAGCATGGGACTAGCGGGGGGGCATGAGACCCAGTACTTC.

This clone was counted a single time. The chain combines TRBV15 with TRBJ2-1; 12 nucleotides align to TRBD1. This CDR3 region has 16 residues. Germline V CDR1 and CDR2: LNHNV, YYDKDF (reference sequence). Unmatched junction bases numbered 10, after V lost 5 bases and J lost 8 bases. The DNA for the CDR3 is TGTGCCACCAGCGGATCCGGGACAGGGGGCTTCGATGAGCAGTTCTTC. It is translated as CATSGSGTGGFDEQFF.

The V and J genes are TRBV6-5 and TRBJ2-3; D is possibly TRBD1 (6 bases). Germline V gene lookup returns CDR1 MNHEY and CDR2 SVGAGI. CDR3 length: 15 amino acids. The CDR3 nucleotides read TGTGTCACCGGGGCTGGGGGCGCTTGGACAGATACGCAGTATTTT. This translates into CVTGAGGAWTDTQYF.

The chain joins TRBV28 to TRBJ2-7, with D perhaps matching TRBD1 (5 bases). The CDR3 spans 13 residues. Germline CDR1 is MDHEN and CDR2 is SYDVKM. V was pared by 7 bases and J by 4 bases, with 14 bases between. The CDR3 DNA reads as TGTGCCAGCACCTCAAGGGGCCCTTACGAGCAGTACTTC. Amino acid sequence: CASTSRGPYEQYF. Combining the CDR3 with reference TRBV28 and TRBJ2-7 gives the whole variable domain DVKVTQSSRYLVKRTGEKVFLECVQDMDHENMFWYRQDPGLGLRLIYFSYDVKMKEKGDIPEGYSVSREKKERFSLILESASTNQTSMYLCASTSRGPYEQYFGPGTRLTVT.

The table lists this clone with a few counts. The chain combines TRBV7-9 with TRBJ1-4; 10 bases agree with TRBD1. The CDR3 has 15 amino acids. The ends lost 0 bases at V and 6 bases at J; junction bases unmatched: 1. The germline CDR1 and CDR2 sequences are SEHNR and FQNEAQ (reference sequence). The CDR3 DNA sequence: TGTGCCAGCAGCTTAGCGGACAGGGGGTATGAAAAACTGTTTTTT. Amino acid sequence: CASSLADRGYEKLFF. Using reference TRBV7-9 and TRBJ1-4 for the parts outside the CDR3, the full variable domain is DTGVSQNPRHKITKRGQNVTFRCDPISEHNRLYWYRQTLGQGPEFLTYFQNEAQLEKSRLLSDRFSAERPKGSFSTLEIQRTEQGDSAMYLCASSLADRGYEKLFFGSGTQLSVL.

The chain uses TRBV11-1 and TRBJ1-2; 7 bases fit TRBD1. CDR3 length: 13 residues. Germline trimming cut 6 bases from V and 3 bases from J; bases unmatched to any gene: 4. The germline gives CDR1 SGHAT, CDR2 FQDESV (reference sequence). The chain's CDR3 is CASRDDRDYGYTF. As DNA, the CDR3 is TGTGCCAGCAGAGACGACAGGGACTATGGCTACACCTTC.

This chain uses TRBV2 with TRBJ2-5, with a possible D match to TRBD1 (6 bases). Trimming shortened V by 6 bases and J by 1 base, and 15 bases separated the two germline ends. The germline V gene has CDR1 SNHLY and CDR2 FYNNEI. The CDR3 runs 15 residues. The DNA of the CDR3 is TGTGCCAGCAGCCAAGACAGGAGGATCCAAGAGACCCAGTACTTC. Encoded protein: CASSQDRRIQETQYF.

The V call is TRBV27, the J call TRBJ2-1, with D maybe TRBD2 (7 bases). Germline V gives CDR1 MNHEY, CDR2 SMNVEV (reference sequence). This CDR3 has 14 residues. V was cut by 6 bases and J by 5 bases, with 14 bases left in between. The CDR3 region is CASSPRGGDNEQFF. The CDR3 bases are TGTGCCAGCAGCCCCCGAGGGGGGGACAATGAGCAGTTCTTC.

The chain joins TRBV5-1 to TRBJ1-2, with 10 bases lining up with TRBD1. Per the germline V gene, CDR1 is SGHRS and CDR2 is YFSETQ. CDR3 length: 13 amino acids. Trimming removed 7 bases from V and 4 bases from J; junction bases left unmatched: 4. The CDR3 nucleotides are TGCGCCAGCGGGACAGGGGCTGGCTATGGCTACACCTTC. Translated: CASGTGAGYGYTF.

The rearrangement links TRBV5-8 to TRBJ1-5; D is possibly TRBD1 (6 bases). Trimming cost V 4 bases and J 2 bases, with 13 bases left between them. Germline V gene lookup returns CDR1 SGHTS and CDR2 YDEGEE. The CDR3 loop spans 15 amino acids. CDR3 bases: TGTGCCAGCAGCCCGGGACATAAGGGCAATCAGCCCCAGCATTTT. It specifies CASSPGHKGNQPQHF.

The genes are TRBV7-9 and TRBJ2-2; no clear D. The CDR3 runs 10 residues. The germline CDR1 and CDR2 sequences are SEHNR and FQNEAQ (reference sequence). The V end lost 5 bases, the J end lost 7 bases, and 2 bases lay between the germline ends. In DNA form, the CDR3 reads TGTGCCAGCAGCCTCGGGGAGCTGTTTTTT. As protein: CASSLGELFF.

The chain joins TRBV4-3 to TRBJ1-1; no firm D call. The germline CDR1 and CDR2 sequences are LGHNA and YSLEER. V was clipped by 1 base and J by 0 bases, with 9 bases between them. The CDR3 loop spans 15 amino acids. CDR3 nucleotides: TGCGCCAGCAGCCAAGTTGGGCACTTGAACACTGAAGCTTTCTTT. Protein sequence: CASSQVGHLNTEAFF.

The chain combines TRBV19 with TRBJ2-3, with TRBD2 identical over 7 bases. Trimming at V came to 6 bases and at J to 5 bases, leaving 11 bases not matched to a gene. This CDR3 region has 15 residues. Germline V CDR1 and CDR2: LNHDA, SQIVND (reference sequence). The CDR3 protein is CASSARGDEGDTQYF. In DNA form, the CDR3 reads TGTGCCAGTAGCGCCCGGGGGGATGAGGGAGATACGCAGTATTTT.

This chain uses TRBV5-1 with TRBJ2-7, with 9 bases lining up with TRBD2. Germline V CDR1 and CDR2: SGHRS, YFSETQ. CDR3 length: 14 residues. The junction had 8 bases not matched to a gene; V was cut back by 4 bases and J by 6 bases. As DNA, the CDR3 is TGCGCCAGCAGCACGGGACTAGCTTATGTCGAGCAGTACTTC. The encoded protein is CASSTGLAYVEQYF. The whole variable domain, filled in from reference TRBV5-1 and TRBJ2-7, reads KAGVTQTPRYLIKTRGQQVTLSCSPISGHRSVSWYQQTPGQGLQFLFEYFSETQRNKGNFPGRFSGRQFSNSRSEMNVSTLELGDSALYLCASSTGLAYVEQYFGPGTRLTVT.

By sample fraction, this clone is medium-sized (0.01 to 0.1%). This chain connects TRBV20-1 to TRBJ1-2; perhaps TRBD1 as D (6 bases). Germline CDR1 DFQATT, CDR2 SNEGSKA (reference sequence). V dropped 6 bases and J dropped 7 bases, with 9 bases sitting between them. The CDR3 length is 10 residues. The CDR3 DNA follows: TGCAGTGCCAGGGGAGTTGGCTACACCTTC. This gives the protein CSARGVGYTF.

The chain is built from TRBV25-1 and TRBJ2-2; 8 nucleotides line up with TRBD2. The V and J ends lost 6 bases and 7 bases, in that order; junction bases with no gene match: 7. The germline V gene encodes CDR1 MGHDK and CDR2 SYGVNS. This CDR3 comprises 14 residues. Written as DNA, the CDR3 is TGTGCCAGCAGGGGGCCGGCGGGAGGCGGGGAGCTGTTTTTT. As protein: CASRGPAGGGELFF.

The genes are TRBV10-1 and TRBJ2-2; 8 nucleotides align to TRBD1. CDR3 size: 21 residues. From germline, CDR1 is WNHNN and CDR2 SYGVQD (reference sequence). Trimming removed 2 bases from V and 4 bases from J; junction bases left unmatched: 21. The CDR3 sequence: CASSERPETGDIRRSTGELFF. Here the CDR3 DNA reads TGCGCCAGCAGTGAGCGTCCCGAGACAGGGGACATCCGGAGGAGCACCGGGGAGCTGTTTTTT.

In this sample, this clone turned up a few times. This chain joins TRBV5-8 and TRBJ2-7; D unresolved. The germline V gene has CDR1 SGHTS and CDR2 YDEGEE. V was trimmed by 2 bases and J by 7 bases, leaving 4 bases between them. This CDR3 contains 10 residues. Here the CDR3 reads CASSLAEQYF. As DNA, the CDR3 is TGTGCCAGCAGCTTAGCGGAGCAGTACTTC.

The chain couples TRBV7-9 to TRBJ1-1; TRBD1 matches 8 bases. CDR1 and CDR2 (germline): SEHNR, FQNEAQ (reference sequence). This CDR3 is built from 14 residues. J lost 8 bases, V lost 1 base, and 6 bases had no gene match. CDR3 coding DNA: TGTGCCAGCAGCTTAGAGGCAGGGGGCCTCGAAGCTTTCTTT. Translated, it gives CASSLEAGGLEAFF.

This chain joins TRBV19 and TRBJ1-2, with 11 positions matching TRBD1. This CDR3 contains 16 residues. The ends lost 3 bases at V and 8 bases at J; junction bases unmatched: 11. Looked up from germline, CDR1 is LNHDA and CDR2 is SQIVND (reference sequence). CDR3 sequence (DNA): TGTGCCAGTAGTATTCTGGGACAGGGGGAATCGGGAGGCTACACCTTC. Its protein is CASSILGQGESGGYTF.

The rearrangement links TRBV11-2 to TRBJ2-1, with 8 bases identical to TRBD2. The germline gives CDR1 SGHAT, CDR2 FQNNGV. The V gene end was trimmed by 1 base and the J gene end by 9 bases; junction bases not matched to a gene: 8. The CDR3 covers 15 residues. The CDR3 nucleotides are TGTGCCAGCAGCTTAGTTCGGGGGGGCCCCGTTGAGCAGTTCTTC. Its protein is CASSLVRGGPVEQFF.